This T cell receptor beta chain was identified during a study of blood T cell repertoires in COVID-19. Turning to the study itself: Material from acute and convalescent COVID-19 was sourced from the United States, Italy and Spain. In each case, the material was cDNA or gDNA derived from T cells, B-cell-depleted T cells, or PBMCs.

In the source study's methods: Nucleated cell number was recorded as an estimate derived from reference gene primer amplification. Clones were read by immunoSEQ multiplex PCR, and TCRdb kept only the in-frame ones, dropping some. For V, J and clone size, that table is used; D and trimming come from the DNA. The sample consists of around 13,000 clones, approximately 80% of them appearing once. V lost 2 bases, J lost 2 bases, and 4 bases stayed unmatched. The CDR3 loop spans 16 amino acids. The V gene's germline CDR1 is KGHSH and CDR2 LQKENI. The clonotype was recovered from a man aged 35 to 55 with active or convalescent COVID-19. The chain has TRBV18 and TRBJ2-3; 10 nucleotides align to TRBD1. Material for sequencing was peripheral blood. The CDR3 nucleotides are TGTGCCAGCTCACCAACTCGACAGGGGGCCACAGATACGCAGTATTTT. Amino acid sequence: CASSPTRQGATDTQYF. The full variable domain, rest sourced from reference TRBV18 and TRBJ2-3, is NAGVMQNPRHLVRRRGQEARLRCSPMKGHSHVYWYRQLPEEGLKFMVYLQKENIIDESGMPKERFSAEFPKEGPSILRIQQVVRGDSAAYFCASSPTRQGATDTQYFGPGTRLTVL.